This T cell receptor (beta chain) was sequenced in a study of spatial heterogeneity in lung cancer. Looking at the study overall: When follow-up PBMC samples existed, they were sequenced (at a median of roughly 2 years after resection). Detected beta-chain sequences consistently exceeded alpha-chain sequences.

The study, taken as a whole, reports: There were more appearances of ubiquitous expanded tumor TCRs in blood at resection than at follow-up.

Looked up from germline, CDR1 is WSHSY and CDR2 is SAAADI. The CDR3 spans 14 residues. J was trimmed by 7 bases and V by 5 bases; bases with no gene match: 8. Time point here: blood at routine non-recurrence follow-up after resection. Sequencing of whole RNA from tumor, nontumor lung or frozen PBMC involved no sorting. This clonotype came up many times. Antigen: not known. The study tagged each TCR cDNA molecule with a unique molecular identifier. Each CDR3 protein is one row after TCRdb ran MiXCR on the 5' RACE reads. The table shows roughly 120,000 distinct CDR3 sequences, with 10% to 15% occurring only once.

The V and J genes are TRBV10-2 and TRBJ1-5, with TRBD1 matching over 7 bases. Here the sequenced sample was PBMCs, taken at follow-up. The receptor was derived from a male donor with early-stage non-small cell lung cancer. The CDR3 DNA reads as TGCGCCAGCAGTACGGACAGGTCTGGGCAGCCCCAGCATTTT. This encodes CASSTDRSGQPQHF.